One and the same sample provided the 27 T cell receptor beta chains below, sequenced in a study of shared clonotypes between healthy human individuals. Using immunoSEQ multiplex PCR, the repertoire was profiled, and TCRdb retains in-frame clones only, with some absent. Altogether approximately 2,300,000 clones are present, around 90% being singletons, with the ten largest covering 0.3% to 0.45%. The sequencing sample was made of naive CD4+ T cells from PBMCs. The subset is: CD45RA+ positively selected. The receptors originated from a man aged 18 to 29 in good health. Some clones in this sample may be carry-over from other donors' samples.

This chain joins TRBV27 and TRBJ2-1, with TRBD2 identical over 14 bases. Looked up from germline, CDR1 is MNHEY and CDR2 is SMNVEV (reference sequence). V was pared by 3 bases and J by 0 bases, with 7 bases of the junction left unmatched. This CDR3 contains 19 residues. In DNA form, the CDR3 reads TGTGCCAGCAGTTTCCGACTAGCGGGAGGGTCGGTCTCCTACAATGAGCAGTTCTTC. It yields the protein CASSFRLAGGSVSYNEQFF.

Comment on this clone: Other DNA sequences within the sample encode an identical CDR3. The chain joins TRBV7-2 to TRBJ2-5, with unresolved D. Trimming took 5 bases from V and 5 from J, leaving 6 bases between them. CDR3 length equals 11 residues. Germline loops: CDR1 SGHTA, CDR2 FQGNSA. The DNA for the CDR3 is TGTGCCAGCAGCCCTCGGGAGACCCAGTACTTC. Translated: CASSPRETQYF. The entire variable domain, with the rest obtained from reference TRBV7-2 and TRBJ2-5, is as follows: GAGVSQSPSNKVTEKGKDVELRCDPISGHTALYWYRQSLGQGLEFLIYFQGNSAPDKSGLPSDRFSAERTGGSVSTLTIQRTQQEDSAVYLCASSPRETQYFGPGTRLLVL.

The table lists this clone with a count of one. The rearrangement links TRBV5-6 to TRBJ1-2; 10 bases agree with TRBD1. Germline CDR1 is SGHDT and CDR2 is YYEEEE. The CDR3 has 13 amino acids. Trimming at V came to 5 bases and at J to 4 bases, leaving 2 bases not matched to a gene. CDR3 residues: CASRTGGGYGYTF. The CDR3 DNA reads TGTGCCAGCAGGACAGGGGGCGGCTATGGCTACACCTTC.

J is TRBJ2-7 and V is TRBV19; 7 bases agree with TRBD1. There are 15 residues in the CDR3. J lost 0 bases, V lost 5 bases, and 7 bases had no gene match. Germline lookup yields CDR1 LNHDA and CDR2 SQIVND (reference sequence). The DNA of the CDR3 is TGTGCCAGTAGTTCACAGGGGCACTACTCCTACGAGCAGTACTTC. Translating it yields CASSSQGHYSYEQYF.

On this clone: Different DNA sequences within this sample yield the same CDR3. The chain recombines TRBV20-1 with TRBJ1-1; D gene unclear. The CDR3 is 11 amino acids. V was shortened by 3 bases and J by 4 bases, with 6 bases between the two germline ends. The germline V gene has CDR1 DFQATT and CDR2 SNEGSKA (reference sequence). The CDR3 loop reads CSASPSTEAFF. CDR3 nucleotides: TGCAGTGCTAGTCCAAGCACTGAAGCTTTCTTT.

The chain couples TRBV5-1 to TRBJ1-2, with D unresolved. V was pared by 4 bases and J by 0 bases, with 10 bases between. Germline CDR1 is SGHRS and CDR2 is YFSETQ. This CDR3 contains 14 residues. CDR3 protein: CASSPDTSNYGYTF. CDR3 sequence (DNA): TGCGCCAGCAGCCCTGACACTTCTAACTATGGCTACACCTTC.

The chain recombines TRBV28 with TRBJ2-2; 7 bases are shared with TRBD1. Germline V gene lookup returns CDR1 MDHEN and CDR2 SYDVKM. There are 18 residues in the CDR3. The V segment lost 5 bases and the J segment 1 base; nucleotides outside the gene matches: 13. The CDR3 region is CASSPMGQQPVNTGELFF. CDR3 in DNA: TGTGCCAGCAGTCCAATGGGACAGCAACCCGTGAACACCGGGGAGCTGTTTTTT.

This sequence joins TRBV28 and TRBJ2-1; 11 nucleotides agree with TRBD2. The V segment lost 5 bases and the J segment 4 bases; nucleotides outside the gene matches: 4. The CDR3 sequence is 15 residues long. Germline V gives CDR1 MDHEN, CDR2 SYDVKM. Here the CDR3 reads CASSQLAGGYNEQFF. In DNA form, the CDR3 reads TGTGCCAGCAGTCAGCTAGCGGGAGGATACAATGAGCAGTTCTTC.

The chain joins TRBV18 to TRBJ1-2; TRBD1 agrees at 7 bases. The CDR3 is 16 residues long. V trimming: 3 bases; J trimming: 2 bases; junction bases outside the gene matches: 9. Germline loops: CDR1 KGHSH, CDR2 LQKENI. The CDR3: CASSPGVQGRNYGYTF. The CDR3, as DNA: TGTGCCAGCTCACCCGGGGTACAGGGGCGGAACTATGGCTACACCTTC.

DNA for the CDR3: TGCGCCAGCAGCCCGCCGGTAGGGACCCAGTACTTC. Its protein is CASSPPVGTQYF. The V call is TRBV4-3, the J call TRBJ2-5; D is unresolved. The CDR3 contains 12 residues. V was trimmed by 4 bases and J by 7 bases, leaving 10 bases between them. In germline, CDR1 is LGHNA, CDR2 YSLEER.

This rearrangement joins TRBV18 to TRBJ2-5; 7 bases match TRBD1. Losses at the gene ends were 9 bases for V and 1 base for J; bases not matched to a gene: 5. From germline, CDR1 is KGHSH and CDR2 LQKENI. The CDR3 is made up of 13 amino acids. The DNA of the CDR3 is TGTGCCAGTAAGACAGGGACCCAAGAGACCCAGTACTTC. This gives the protein CASKTGTQETQYF.

The chain has TRBV28 and TRBJ2-6, with D perhaps TRBD1 or TRBD2 (6 bases each). This CDR3 has 16 amino acids. V was cut by 7 bases and J by 1 base, with 14 bases left in between. CDR1 and CDR2 from the germline V gene are MDHEN and SYDVKM. CDR3 sequence reads: CASTLRRGSGANVLTF. The CDR3 coding sequence is TGTGCCAGCACCCTGAGGAGGGGGTCTGGGGCCAACGTCCTGACTTTC.

This chain joins TRBV5-1 and TRBJ2-7, with D possibly matching TRBD2 (6 bases). The V end lost 4 bases, the J end lost 5 bases, and 22 bases lay between the germline ends. Germline values: CDR1 SGHRS, CDR2 YFSETQ. This CDR3 region has 16 residues. CDR3 protein: CASSAGRGGSRHEQYF. The CDR3 DNA follows: TGCGCCAGCAGCGCGGGAAGGGGAGGTTCTCGGCACGAGCAGTACTTC.

Comment on this clone: This same CDR3 is encoded by further DNA sequences in the sample. DNA of the CDR3: TGTGCCAGCAGCTTAATTAGGGGCGAAAAACTGTTTTTT. Translation: CASSLIRGEKLFF. The chain uses TRBV7-2 and TRBJ1-4, with D maybe TRBD1 (5 bases). This CDR3 comprises 13 residues. V was cut by 2 bases and J by 8 bases, with 9 bases left in between. CDR1 is SGHTA and CDR2 is FQGNSA in the germline V gene.

V is TRBV7-8 and J is TRBJ1-2; no firm D call. CDR3 length: 15 residues. Germline V lookup: CDR1 SGHVS, CDR2 FQNEAQ. With 5 bases removed from V and 2 bases from J, the gap between germline ends came to 15 bases. CDR3 residues: CASSEAPAGNYGYTF. The CDR3 nucleotides are TGTGCCAGCAGCGAGGCTCCGGCCGGGAACTATGGCTACACCTTC.

The chain joins TRBV10-2 to TRBJ2-7; D is ambiguous. The ends were cut back, 8 bases at V and 5 bases at J, with 16 bases in the middle. The CDR3 spans 13 residues. Germline CDR1 WSHSY, CDR2 SAAADI. In nucleotides, the CDR3 is TGCGCCAGCGGCGATCCAAACGGCGACGAGCAGTACTTC. The encoded protein is CASGDPNGDEQYF.

The table lists this clone with a count of one. V and J are TRBV5-1 and TRBJ1-4; D is perhaps TRBD1 (6 bases). The CDR3 has 15 amino acids. The germline gives CDR1 SGHRS, CDR2 YFSETQ. With 3 bases removed from V and 0 bases from J, the gap between germline ends came to 9 bases. CDR3 DNA: TGCGCCAGCAGCTGGGGGCAGGCAACTAATGAAAAACTGTTTTTT. This encodes CASSWGQATNEKLFF.

The rearrangement joins TRBV5-1 to TRBJ1-1, with 7 bases matching TRBD1. After removal of 5 bases from V and 3 bases from J, the junction contained 10 bases not matched to a gene. The CDR3 sequence is 15 residues long. Germline values: CDR1 SGHRS, CDR2 YFSETQ. CDR3 DNA sequence: TGCGCCAGCAGGTCGGGGACAGTATTGGACACTGAAGCTTTCTTT. Its protein is CASRSGTVLDTEAFF. Complete variable domain (other parts from reference TRBV5-1 and TRBJ1-1): KAGVTQTPRYLIKTRGQQVTLSCSPISGHRSVSWYQQTPGQGLQFLFEYFSETQRNKGNFPGRFSGRQFSNSRSEMNVSTLELGDSALYLCASRSGTVLDTEAFFGQGTRLTVV.

A single count supports this clone. The chain has TRBV7-6 and TRBJ1-4, with 7 bases fitting TRBD1. The V and J ends lost 3 bases and 4 bases, in that order; junction bases with no gene match: 5. This CDR3 comprises 15 residues. In germline, CDR1 is SGHVS, CDR2 FNYEAQ. The CDR3 bases are TGTGCCAGCAGCTTTAGGGGGCAGGGTAATGAAAAACTGTTTTTT. As protein: CASSFRGQGNEKLFF.

On this clone itself: Other DNA sequences within the sample encode an identical CDR3. CDR3 sequence reads: CASSSGTAQETQYF. For the CDR3, the DNA is TGTGCCAGCAGCAGCGGGACAGCCCAAGAGACCCAGTACTTC. The rearrangement uses TRBV9 and TRBJ2-5; possibly TRBD1 or TRBD2 for D (7 bases each). The CDR3 spans 14 residues. The V end was cut by 4 bases, the J end by 1 base, with 11 bases between. Germline lookup yields CDR1 SGDLS and CDR2 YYNGEE.

This chain links TRBV7-8 with TRBJ1-5; the D is unclear. CDR1 and CDR2 from the germline V gene are SGHVS and FQNEAQ. The germline V and J ends were trimmed by 1 base and 3 bases, with 13 bases remaining between them. The CDR3 runs to 16 residues. For the CDR3, the DNA is TGTGCCAGCAGCTTAGTAGAGCGCCGGGTCAATCAGCCCCAGCATTTT. It codes for CASSLVERRVNQPQHF. Variable domain in full (rest from reference TRBV7-8 and TRBJ1-5): GAGVSQSPRYKVAKRGQDVALRCDPISGHVSLFWYQQALGQGPEFLTYFQNEAQLDKSGLPSDRFFAERPEGSVSTLKIQRTQQEDSAVYLCASSLVERRVNQPQHFGDGTRLSIL.

The J gene is TRBJ1-4, the V gene TRBV5-1, with D hard to call. CDR3 size: 14 residues. Between the trimmed V and J ends, which lost 0 bases and 7 bases, there was a span of 10 bases. CDR1 and CDR2 from the germline V gene are SGHRS and YFSETQ. CDR3 residues: CASSLAGGSEKLFF. CDR3 nucleotide sequence: TGCGCCAGCAGCTTGGCGGGAGGAAGTGAAAAACTGTTTTTT.

This clone was counted only a few times. The same CDR3 can be traced to other DNA sequences in this sample. The chain is built from TRBV5-1 and TRBJ2-3, with 9 nucleotides matching TRBD2. V was clipped by 1 base and J by 4 bases; unmatched bases: 4. The germline gives CDR1 SGHRS, CDR2 YFSETQ. The CDR3 has 15 amino acids. The CDR3 is CASSLLAGVADTQYF. The CDR3 DNA reads TGCGCCAGCAGCTTGTTAGCGGGAGTTGCAGATACGCAGTATTTT.

The chain employs TRBV14 and TRBJ1-2, with 9 bases that match TRBD1. Trimming at V came to 2 bases and at J to 4 bases, leaving 8 bases not matched to a gene. Per the germline V gene, CDR1 is SGHDN and CDR2 is FVKESK. The CDR3 is 16 amino acids. The DNA for the CDR3 is TGTGCCAGCAGCCAACAGGGACAGGGAGATATCTATGGCTACACCTTC. Its protein product is CASSQQGQGDIYGYTF. The entire variable domain, with the rest obtained from reference TRBV14 and TRBJ1-2, is as follows: EAGVTQFPSHSVIEKGQTVTLRCDPISGHDNLYWYRRVMGKEIKFLLHFVKESKQDESGMPNNRFLAERTGGTYSTLKVQPAELEDSGVYFCASSQQGQGDIYGYTFGSGTRLTVV.

The gene calls are TRBV19 and TRBJ1-2; D remains ambiguous. Germline V gene lookup returns CDR1 LNHDA and CDR2 SQIVND (reference sequence). This CDR3 contains 15 residues. The V and J ends lost 6 bases and 4 bases respectively, with 18 bases between them. The CDR3 DNA follows: TGTGCCAGTAGAGAAACCGGGATTTACCTCTATGGCTACACCTTC. Its protein is CASRETGIYLYGYTF.

The CDR3 DNA reads TGTGCCAGTACAGGGACCAGCACCGGGGAGCTGTTTTTT. This codes for CASTGTSTGELFF. V gene TRBV28 combines with J gene TRBJ2-2, with D possibly TRBD1 on 6 matching bases. The CDR3 covers 13 residues. From germline, CDR1 is MDHEN and CDR2 SYDVKM. V lost 9 bases and J 4 bases, leaving 12 bases between the germline ends.

V gene TRBV12-5 combines with J gene TRBJ1-2; TRBD1 might be the D (6 bases). Germline loops: CDR1 LGHNT, CDR2 FRNRAP. The germline V and J ends were trimmed by 2 bases and 2 bases, with 24 bases remaining between them. The CDR3 consists of 19 residues. The CDR3 sequence: CASGLIQLGTPEPNYGYTF. DNA for the CDR3: TGTGCTAGTGGTTTGATACAACTCGGGACACCTGAGCCCAACTATGGCTACACCTTC.